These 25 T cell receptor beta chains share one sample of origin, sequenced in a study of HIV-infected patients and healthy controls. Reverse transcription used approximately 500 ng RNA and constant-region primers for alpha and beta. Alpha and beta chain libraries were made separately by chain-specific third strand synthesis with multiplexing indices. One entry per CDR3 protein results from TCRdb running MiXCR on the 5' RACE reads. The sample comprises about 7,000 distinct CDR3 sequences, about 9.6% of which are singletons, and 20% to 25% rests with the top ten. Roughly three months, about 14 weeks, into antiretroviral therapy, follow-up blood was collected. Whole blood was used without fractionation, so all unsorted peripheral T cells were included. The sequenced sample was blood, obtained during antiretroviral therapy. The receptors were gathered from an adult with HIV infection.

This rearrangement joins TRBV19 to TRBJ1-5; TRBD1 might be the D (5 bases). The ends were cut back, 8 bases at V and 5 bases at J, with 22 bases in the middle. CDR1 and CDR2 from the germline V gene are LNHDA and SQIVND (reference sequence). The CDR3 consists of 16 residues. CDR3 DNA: TGTGCCAGTGTTTCTATCGACGGCGCGGGGGATCAGCCCCAGCATTTT. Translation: CASVSIDGAGDQPQHF.

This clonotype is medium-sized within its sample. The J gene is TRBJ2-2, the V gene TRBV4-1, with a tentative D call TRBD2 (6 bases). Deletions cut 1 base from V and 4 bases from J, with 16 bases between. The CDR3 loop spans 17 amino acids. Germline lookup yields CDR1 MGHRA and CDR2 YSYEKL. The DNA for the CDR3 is TGCGCCAGCAGCCAAGTAACGGGCGGGGTCCCCACCGGGGAGCTGTTTTTT. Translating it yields CASSQVTGGVPTGELFF.

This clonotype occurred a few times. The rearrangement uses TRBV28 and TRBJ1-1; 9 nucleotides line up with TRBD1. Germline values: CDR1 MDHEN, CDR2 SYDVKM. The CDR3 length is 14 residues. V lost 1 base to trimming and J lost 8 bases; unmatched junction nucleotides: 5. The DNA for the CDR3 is TGTGCCAGCAGTTTATTAACAGGGGGCAAAGAAGCTTTCTTT. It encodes CASSLLTGGKEAFF.

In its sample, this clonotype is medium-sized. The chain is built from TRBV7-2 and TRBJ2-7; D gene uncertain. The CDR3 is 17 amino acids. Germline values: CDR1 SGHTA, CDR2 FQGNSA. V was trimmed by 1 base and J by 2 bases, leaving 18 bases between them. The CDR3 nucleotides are TGTGCCAGCAGCTTAGGGCTAGGGCCCAACCCCGCCTACGAGCAGTACTTC. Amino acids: CASSLGLGPNPAYEQYF.

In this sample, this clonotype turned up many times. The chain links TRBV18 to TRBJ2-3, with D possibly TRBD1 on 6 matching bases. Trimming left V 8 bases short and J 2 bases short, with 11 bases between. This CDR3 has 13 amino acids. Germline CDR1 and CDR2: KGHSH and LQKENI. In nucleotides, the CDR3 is TGTGCCAGCGTTCAGGGGTCCACAGATACGCAGTATTTT. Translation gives CASVQGSTDTQYF.

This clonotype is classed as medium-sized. The chain's CDR3 is CASSPRQFGVNTEAFF. CDR3 sequence (DNA): TGTGCCAGCAGCCCTCGCCAATTCGGGGTAAATACTGAAGCTTTCTTT. The rearrangement links TRBV7-9 to TRBJ1-1; no definite D call. Trimming cost V 5 bases and J 5 bases, with 21 bases left between them. The CDR3 spans 16 residues. Germline-derived CDR1 and CDR2 are SEHNR and FQNEAQ (reference sequence).

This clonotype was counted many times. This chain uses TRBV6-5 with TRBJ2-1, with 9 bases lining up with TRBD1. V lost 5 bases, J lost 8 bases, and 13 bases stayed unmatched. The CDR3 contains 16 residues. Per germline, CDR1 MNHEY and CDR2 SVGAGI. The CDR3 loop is CASSLTPGTGYDEQFF. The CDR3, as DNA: TGTGCCAGCAGTCTAACTCCCGGGACAGGGTACGATGAGCAGTTCTTC.

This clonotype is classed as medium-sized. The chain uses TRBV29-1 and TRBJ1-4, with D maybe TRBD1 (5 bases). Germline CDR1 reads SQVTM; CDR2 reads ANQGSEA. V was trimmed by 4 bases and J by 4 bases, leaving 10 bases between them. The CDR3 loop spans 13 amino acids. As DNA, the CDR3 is TGCAGCGTTGGGGAACAGGATAATGAAAAACTGTTTTTT. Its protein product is CSVGEQDNEKLFF.

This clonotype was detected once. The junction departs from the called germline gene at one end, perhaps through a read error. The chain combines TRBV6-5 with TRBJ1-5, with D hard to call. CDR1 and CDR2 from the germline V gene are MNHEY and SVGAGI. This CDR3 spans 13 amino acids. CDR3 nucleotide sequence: TGTGCCGGCAGTTATTGGGAGAATCAGCCCCAGCATTTT. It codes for CAGSYWENQPQHF.

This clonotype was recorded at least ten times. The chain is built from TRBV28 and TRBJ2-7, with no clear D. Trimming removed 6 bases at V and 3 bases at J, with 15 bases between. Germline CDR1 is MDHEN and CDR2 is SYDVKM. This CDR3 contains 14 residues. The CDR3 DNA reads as TGTGCCAGCAGCCTGGCGGCTAGTCACTACGAGCAGTACTTC. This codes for CASSLAASHYEQYF.

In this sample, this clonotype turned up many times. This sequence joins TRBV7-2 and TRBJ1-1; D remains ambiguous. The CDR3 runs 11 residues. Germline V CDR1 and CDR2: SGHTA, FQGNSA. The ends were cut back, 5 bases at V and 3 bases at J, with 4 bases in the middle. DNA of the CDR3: TGTGCCAGCAGCGACTACACTGAAGCTTTCTTT. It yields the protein CASSDYTEAFF.

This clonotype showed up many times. The CDR3 coding sequence is TGTGCCAGCAGCCCCTATGAGACAGGGGCTGAAGTCTACACCTTC. As protein: CASSPYETGAEVYTF. J is TRBJ1-2 and V is TRBV7-6; 8 bases fit TRBD1. The CDR3 extends over 15 amino acids. Trimming at V came to 5 bases and at J to 10 bases, leaving 15 bases not matched to a gene. Per germline, CDR1 SGHVS and CDR2 FNYEAQ.

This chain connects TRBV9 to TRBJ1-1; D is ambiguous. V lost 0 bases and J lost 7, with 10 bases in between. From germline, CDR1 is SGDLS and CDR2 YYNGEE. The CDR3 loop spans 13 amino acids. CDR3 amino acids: CASSVGSYGEAFF. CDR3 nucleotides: TGTGCCAGCAGCGTAGGTTCGTACGGTGAAGCTTTCTTT.

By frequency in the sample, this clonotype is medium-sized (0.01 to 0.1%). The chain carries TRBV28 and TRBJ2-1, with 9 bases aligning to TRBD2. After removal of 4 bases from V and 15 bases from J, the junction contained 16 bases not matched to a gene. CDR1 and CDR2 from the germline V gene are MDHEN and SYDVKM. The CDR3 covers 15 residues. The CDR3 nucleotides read TGTGCCAGCAGTTATCGGGCTAGCGGGACCCCATCTTGGTTCTTC. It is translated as CASSYRASGTPSWFF.

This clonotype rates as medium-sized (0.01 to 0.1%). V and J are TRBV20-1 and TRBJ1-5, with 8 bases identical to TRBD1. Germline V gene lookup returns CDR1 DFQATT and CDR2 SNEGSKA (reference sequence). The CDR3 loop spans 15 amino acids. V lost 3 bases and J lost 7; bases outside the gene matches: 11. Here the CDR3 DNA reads TGCAGTGCTAGGGCTCGAGGACAGGGAAGACAGCCCCAGCATTTT. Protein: CSARARGQGRQPQHF.

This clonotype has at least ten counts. The CDR3 loop is CASSLEVGELFF. CDR3 DNA sequence: TGTGCCAGCAGCCTCGAGGTCGGGGAGCTGTTTTTT. The J gene is TRBJ2-2, the V gene TRBV7-2; no definite D call. Germline V gene data show CDR1 as SGHTA and CDR2 as FQGNSA. Trimming left V 5 bases short and J 7 bases short, with 8 bases between. This CDR3 has 12 amino acids.

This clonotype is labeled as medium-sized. The CDR3 DNA sequence: TGCAGCGTTGAAGCTGATGCGGGCTATGGCTACACCTTC. Protein product: CSVEADAGYGYTF. The chain is built from TRBV29-1 and TRBJ1-2, with no clear D. From germline, CDR1 is SQVTM and CDR2 ANQGSEA. The V and J ends lost 1 base and 4 bases respectively, with 10 bases between them. CDR3 length equals 13 residues.

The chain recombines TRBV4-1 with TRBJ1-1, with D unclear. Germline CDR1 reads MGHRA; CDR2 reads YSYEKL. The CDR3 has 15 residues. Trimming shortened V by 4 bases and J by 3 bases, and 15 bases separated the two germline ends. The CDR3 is CASSRGWGEDTEAFF. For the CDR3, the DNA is TGCGCCAGCAGCCGTGGATGGGGTGAGGACACTGAAGCTTTCTTT.

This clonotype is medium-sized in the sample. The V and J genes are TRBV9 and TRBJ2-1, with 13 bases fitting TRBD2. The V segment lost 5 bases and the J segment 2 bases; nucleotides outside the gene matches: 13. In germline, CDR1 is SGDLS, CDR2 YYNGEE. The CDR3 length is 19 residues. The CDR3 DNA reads TGTGCCAGCAGGAACGAACTAGCGGGAGGGATCGGTACCTACAATGAGCAGTTCTTC. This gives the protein CASRNELAGGIGTYNEQFF.

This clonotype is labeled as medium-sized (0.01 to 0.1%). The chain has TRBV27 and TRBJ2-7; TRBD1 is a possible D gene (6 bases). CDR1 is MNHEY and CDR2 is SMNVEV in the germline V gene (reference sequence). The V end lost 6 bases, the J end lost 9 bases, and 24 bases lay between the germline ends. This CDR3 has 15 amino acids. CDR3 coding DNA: TGTGCCAGCAGGCCGCAGGGACAACTCCTAAGCGGGCAGTACTTC. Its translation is CASRPQGQLLSGQYF.

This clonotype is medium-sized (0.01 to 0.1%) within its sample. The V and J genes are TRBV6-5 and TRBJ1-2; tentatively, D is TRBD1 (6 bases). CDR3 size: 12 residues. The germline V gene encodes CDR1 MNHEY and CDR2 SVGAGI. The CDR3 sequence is CATRTGSSGYTF. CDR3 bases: TGTGCTACAAGAACAGGGTCTTCCGGCTACACCTTC.

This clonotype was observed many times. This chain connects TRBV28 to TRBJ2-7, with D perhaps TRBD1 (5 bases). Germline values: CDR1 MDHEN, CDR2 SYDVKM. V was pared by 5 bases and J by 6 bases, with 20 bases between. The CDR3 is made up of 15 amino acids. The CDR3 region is CASSLPLGARGEQYF. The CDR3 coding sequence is TGTGCCAGCAGTCTCCCACTTGGGGCTCGTGGCGAGCAGTACTTC.

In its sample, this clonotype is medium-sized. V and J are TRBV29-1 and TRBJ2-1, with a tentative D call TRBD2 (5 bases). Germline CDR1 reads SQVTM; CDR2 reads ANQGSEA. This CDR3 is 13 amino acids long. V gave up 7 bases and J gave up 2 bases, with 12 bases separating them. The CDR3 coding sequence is TGCAGCGCCGAGGCTAGCCCCTACAATGAGCAGTTCTTC. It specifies CSAEASPYNEQFF.

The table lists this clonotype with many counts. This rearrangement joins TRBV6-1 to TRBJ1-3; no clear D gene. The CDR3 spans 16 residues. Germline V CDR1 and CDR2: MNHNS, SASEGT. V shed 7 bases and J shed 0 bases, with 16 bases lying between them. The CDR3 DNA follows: TGTGCCAGCAAGGGATACGGGATTTCCTCTGGAAACACCATATATTTT. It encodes CASKGYGISSGNTIYF.

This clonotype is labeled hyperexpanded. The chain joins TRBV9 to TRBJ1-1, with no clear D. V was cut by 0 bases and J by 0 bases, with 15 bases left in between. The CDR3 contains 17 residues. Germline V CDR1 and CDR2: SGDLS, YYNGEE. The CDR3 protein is CASSVEPGGALNTEAFF. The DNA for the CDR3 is TGTGCCAGCAGCGTAGAGCCGGGAGGAGCGTTGAACACTGAAGCTTTCTTT.